Listed here is a single TCR beta chain. Its antigen remains unidentified. These data belong to a study of cytomegalovirus exposure and HLA in healthy donors. Looking at the study overall: An analysis done earlier identified approximately 120 million unique TCR beta sequences from about 179 million T cells. Inside one of the first data releases sat tens of millions of unique TCRs taken from HLA-typed donors.

Study-wide points: A list of approximately 160 TCR beta chains associated with cytomegalovirus was given. Both high specificity and high sensitivity reportedly marked the classifier's diagnosis of cytomegalovirus status.

PCR amplification relied on 60 Vbeta primers (plus 13 Jbeta primers). Using immunoSEQ multiplex PCR, the repertoire was profiled, and TCRdb retains in-frame clones only, with some absent. Of about 200,000 clones in the sample, roughly three quarters were seen once. Trimming removed 8 bases from V and 4 bases from J, with 7 bases in between. CDR3 length: 11 residues. Germline-derived CDR1 and CDR2 are MNHNY and SVGAGI (reference sequence). The J gene is TRBJ2-3, the V gene TRBV6-6, with D uncertain. The specimen sequenced was PBMCs. The source of this sequence is a man aged 50 to 60 in good health and CMV-seronegative. Written as DNA, the CDR3 is TGTGCCAGCGGAGCAGCAGATACGCAGTATTTT. Encoded protein: CASGAADTQYF.